Following are 27 T cell receptor beta chains from one sample sequenced in a study of shared clonotypes between healthy human individuals. Method: immunoSEQ multiplex PCR; TCRdb's copy keeps in-frame clones and lacks some. The sample contains about 2,100,000 clones, 85% to 95% of which appear only once. Terminally differentiated effector memory CD45RA+ cells were excluded from the naive CD8 cells, which were CD45RO-negative and positively selected for CCR7. The sample taken for sequencing was naive CD8+ T cells from PBMCs. The source of these receptors is a man between 18 and 29 years old in good health. Some clones in this sample may be carry-over from other donors' samples.

The chain couples TRBV9 to TRBJ2-7, with TRBD1 matching 7 bases. The ends lost 5 bases at V and 2 bases at J; junction bases unmatched: 4. This CDR3 is built from 13 residues. Germline loops: CDR1 SGDLS, CDR2 YYNGEE. The CDR3 loop reads CASRGQGAYEQYF. As DNA, the CDR3 is TGTGCCAGCAGAGGGCAGGGGGCCTACGAGCAGTACTTC. Based on the CDR3 plus reference TRBV9 and TRBJ2-7, the full variable domain is DSGVTQTPKHLITATGQRVTLRCSPRSGDLSVYWYQQSLDQGLQFLIQYYNGEERAKGNILERFSAQQFPDLHSELNLSSLELGDSALYFCASRGQGAYEQYFGPGTRLTVT.

V and J are TRBV6-1 and TRBJ1-5; D gene unclear. The CDR3 sequence is 14 residues long. Between the trimmed V and J ends, which lost 2 bases and 7 bases, there was a span of 12 bases. Germline values: CDR1 MNHNS, CDR2 SASEGT. DNA for the CDR3: TGTGCCAGCAGTGAATTATGGGGTGCGCAGCCCCAGCATTTT. The encoded protein is CASSELWGAQPQHF.

The rearrangement uses TRBV4-1 and TRBJ2-7, with TRBD2 matching 9 bases. V lost 4 bases to trimming and J lost 0 bases; unmatched junction nucleotides: 13. The V gene's germline CDR1 is MGHRA and CDR2 YSYEKL. CDR3 length: 18 residues. CDR3: CASSLGGALAGVSYEQYF. The CDR3 nucleotides are TGCGCCAGCAGCCTAGGGGGGGCCTTAGCGGGAGTCTCCTACGAGCAGTACTTC.

The chain carries TRBV2 and TRBJ1-2; D remains ambiguous. The CDR3 consists of 15 residues. The germline CDR1 and CDR2 sequences are SNHLY and FYNNEI. Trimming shortened V by 0 bases and J by 6 bases, and 14 bases separated the two germline ends. CDR3 region: CASSEAMQGMDGYTF. The DNA for the CDR3 is TGTGCCAGCAGTGAAGCGATGCAAGGGATGGATGGCTACACCTTC. The full variable domain, its missing parts supplied by reference TRBV2 and TRBJ1-2, is EPEVTQTPSHQVTQMGQEVILRCVPISNHLYFYWYRQILGQKVEFLVSFYNNEISEKSEIFDDQFSVERPDGSNFTLKIRSTKLEDSAMYFCASSEAMQGMDGYTFGSGTRLTVV.

The V and J genes are TRBV2 and TRBJ2-5, with TRBD2 identical over 14 bases. The junction had 6 bases not matched to a gene; V was cut back by 3 bases and J by 3 bases. In germline, CDR1 is SNHLY, CDR2 FYNNEI. The CDR3 is made up of 17 amino acids. Written as DNA, the CDR3 is TGTGCCAGCAGTGACCTTAAGGGACTAGCGGGAGAAGAGACCCAGTACTTC. Translating gives CASSDLKGLAGEETQYF.

The rearrangement links TRBV7-8 to TRBJ1-4; weak D call: TRBD1 (6 bases). The CDR3 consists of 15 residues. V was pared by 5 bases and J by 1 base, with 11 bases between. Germline CDR1 reads SGHVS; CDR2 reads FQNEAQ. The CDR3 protein is CASSTLQGTNEKLFF. DNA for the CDR3: TGTGCCAGCAGCACTTTACAGGGAACTAATGAAAAACTGTTTTTT.

V usage is TRBV27 and J usage is TRBJ2-3; D gene ambiguous. The CDR3 consists of 13 residues. Trimming removed 0 bases at V and 7 bases at J, with 8 bases between. Germline V lookup: CDR1 MNHEY, CDR2 SMNVEV (reference sequence). The CDR3: CASSLSVRNTQYF. CDR3 coding DNA: TGTGCCAGCAGTTTATCGGTACGAAATACGCAGTATTTT.

This clone has just one count. The chain uses TRBV14 and TRBJ1-1; TRBD1 matches at 7 bases. In germline, CDR1 is SGHDN, CDR2 FVKESK. Unmatched junction bases numbered 3, after V lost 4 bases and J lost 4 bases. The CDR3 spans 13 residues. The CDR3 nucleotides are TGTGCCAGCAGCCTAGACAGGGCCACTGAAGCTTTCTTT. This sequence encodes CASSLDRATEAFF. The variable domain in full, completed from reference TRBV14 and TRBJ1-1, reads EAGVTQFPSHSVIEKGQTVTLRCDPISGHDNLYWYRRVMGKEIKFLLHFVKESKQDESGMPNNRFLAERTGGTYSTLKVQPAELEDSGVYFCASSLDRATEAFFGQGTRLTVV.

The gene calls are TRBV29-1 and TRBJ2-1; D is uncertain. Germline CDR1 SQVTM, CDR2 ANQGSEA. With 4 bases removed from V and 9 bases from J, the gap between germline ends came to 13 bases. This CDR3 is built from 12 residues. The CDR3 is CSVASISSEQFF. The CDR3 bases are TGCAGCGTTGCTTCCATCAGCAGTGAGCAGTTCTTC.

The chain is built from TRBV13 and TRBJ1-4; 7 positions agree with TRBD1. The junction had 5 bases not matched to a gene; V was cut back by 3 bases and J by 7 bases. The CDR3 spans 14 residues. CDR1 is PRHDT, CDR2 FYEKMQ, per germline (reference sequence). In nucleotides, the CDR3 is TGTGCCAGCAGCTTCCGACAGGGCTCTGAAAAACTGTTTTTT. The encoded protein is CASSFRQGSEKLFF.

V gene TRBV27 combines with J gene TRBJ2-3; D possibly matches TRBD1 or TRBD2 (5 bases each). Germline CDR1 and CDR2: MNHEY and SMNVEV (reference sequence). This CDR3 is 16 amino acids long. V shed 8 bases and J shed 5 bases, with 23 bases lying between them. CDR3 bases: TGTGCCAGCTCTCCCCGGGACCCAGTGCTGGGAGATACGCAGTATTTT. Translated, it gives CASSPRDPVLGDTQYF.

This chain joins TRBV9 and TRBJ2-7, with a tentative D call TRBD2 (6 bases). The CDR3 has 14 residues. Germline V CDR1 and CDR2: SGDLS, YYNGEE. V was clipped by 2 bases and J by 5 bases, with 14 bases between them. CDR3 residues: CASSVVGGADEQYF. The CDR3 nucleotides read TGTGCCAGCAGCGTCGTCGGCGGGGCGGACGAGCAGTACTTC.

Worth noting for this clone: Other DNA variants within this sample encode the same CDR3. This chain joins TRBV2 and TRBJ2-3; 9 bases are a match to TRBD2. CDR1 is SNHLY and CDR2 is FYNNEI in the germline V gene. This CDR3 has 15 residues. With V trimmed by 2 bases and J by 1 base, 1 base remained unmatched. The CDR3 region has the DNA TGTGCCAGCAGTGAACGGACTAGCGGCACAGATACGCAGTATTTT. Translating gives CASSERTSGTDTQYF.

The chain combines TRBV10-2 with TRBJ1-1; 9 positions agree with TRBD1. CDR1 WSHSY and CDR2 SAAADI come from the germline V gene. Losses at the gene ends were 10 bases for V and 0 bases for J; bases not matched to a gene: 3. This CDR3 has 13 amino acids. The CDR3 spells CATGQGMNTEAFF. In DNA form, the CDR3 reads TGCGCCACGGGACAGGGAATGAACACTGAAGCTTTCTTT.

This sequence joins TRBV28 and TRBJ2-3; unclear D gene. The germline CDR1 and CDR2 sequences are MDHEN and SYDVKM. CDR3 size: 18 residues. Trimming stripped 5 bases from V and 3 bases from J, with 24 bases between. The CDR3 is CASSTTILVGKRTDTQYF. The CDR3 DNA reads as TGTGCCAGCAGTACAACCATTCTGGTGGGGAAGAGGACAGATACGCAGTATTTT.

This chain connects TRBV30 to TRBJ1-1; TRBD1 is a possible D gene (6 bases). CDR1 and CDR2 (germline): GTSNPN, SVGIG (reference sequence). CDR3 length: 14 residues. V lost 5 bases, J lost 1 base, and 14 bases lay in between. The CDR3 region has the DNA TGTGCCTGGCGGGGGCAGGAAGGGAACACTGAAGCTTTCTTT. Translation: CAWRGQEGNTEAFF.

V gene TRBV29-1 combines with J gene TRBJ2-3, with D possibly TRBD1 on 5 matching bases. Trimming removed 4 bases at V and 3 bases at J, with 14 bases between. CDR1 and CDR2 (germline): SQVTM, ANQGSEA. The CDR3 runs 14 residues. The CDR3 bases are TGCAGCGTTGGAAGGACACCTAGTACAGATACGCAGTATTTT. Its translation is CSVGRTPSTDTQYF.

In regard to this clone: The same CDR3 arises from other DNA sequences in this sample as well. The gene calls are TRBV11-2 and TRBJ2-7; TRBD2 agrees at 7 bases. Germline CDR1 is SGHAT and CDR2 is FQNNGV. This CDR3 contains 16 residues. After removal of 0 bases from V and 1 base from J, the junction contained 6 bases not matched to a gene. The CDR3 nucleotides read TGTGCCAGCAGCTTAGATCTGGCTAGCGGATCCTACGAGCAGTACTTC. It codes for CASSLDLASGSYEQYF.

Only one count was recorded for this clone. The chain is built from TRBV25-1 and TRBJ2-7; D gene ambiguous. Germline-derived CDR1 and CDR2 are MGHDK and SYGVNS. CDR3 length equals 11 residues. V was cut by 2 bases and J by 7 bases, with 6 bases left in between. CDR3 region: CASSEKEEQYF. The CDR3 region has the DNA TGTGCCAGCAGTGAAAAGGAAGAGCAGTACTTC.

The chain employs TRBV27 and TRBJ2-1; D is undetermined. The CDR3 extends over 15 amino acids. Trimming shortened V by 5 bases and J by 2 bases, and 13 bases separated the two germline ends. CDR1 is MNHEY, CDR2 SMNVEV, per germline (reference sequence). The CDR3 sequence is CASSLLGSPYNEQFF. For the CDR3, the DNA is TGTGCCAGCAGTCTACTGGGTAGCCCCTACAATGAGCAGTTCTTC.

CDR3 in amino acids: CASSSHSPDGHGDTGELFF. For the CDR3, the DNA is TGTGCCAGCAGCTCTCACTCCCCGGACGGCCATGGGGACACCGGGGAGCTGTTTTTT. The rearrangement joins TRBV13 to TRBJ2-2; D call uncertain. The CDR3 sequence is 19 residues long. Deletions cut 4 bases from V and 3 bases from J, with 24 bases between. Germline V lookup: CDR1 PRHDT, CDR2 FYEKMQ (reference sequence).

This chain uses TRBV7-2 with TRBJ2-7; D is unresolved. Trimming took off 1 base at V and 0 bases at J, with 13 bases between the two ends. The CDR3 runs to 16 residues. Germline loops: CDR1 SGHTA, CDR2 FQGNSA. Here the CDR3 reads CASSLGLEWVSYEQYF. The CDR3 nucleotides read TGTGCCAGCAGCTTAGGCCTAGAATGGGTCTCCTACGAGCAGTACTTC.

The gene calls are TRBV11-2 and TRBJ2-7, with D unresolved. Germline V gene data show CDR1 as SGHAT and CDR2 as FQNNGV. V was shortened by 0 bases and J by 2 bases, with 8 bases between the two germline ends. The CDR3 consists of 14 residues. The CDR3 nucleotides are TGTGCCAGCAGCTTAGACCGCGAGCCCTACGAGCAGTACTTC. It translates to CASSLDREPYEQYF.

V is TRBV6-5 and J is TRBJ2-7; D assignment may be TRBD1 or TRBD2 (5 bases each). The CDR3 loop spans 13 amino acids. V gave up 6 bases and J gave up 5 bases, with 14 bases separating them. Germline lookup yields CDR1 MNHEY and CDR2 SVGAGI. CDR3 nucleotides: TGTGCCAGCAGCATTGGGGGAGTCGACGAGCAGTACTTC. It codes for CASSIGGVDEQYF.

This clone appeared a single time. V gene TRBV9 combines with J gene TRBJ2-3; 10 nucleotides agree with TRBD2. CDR3 length: 16 amino acids. Germline assignment: CDR1 SGDLS and CDR2 YYNGEE. Trimming cost V 3 bases and J 3 bases; bases outside gene matches: 7. In nucleotides, the CDR3 is TGTGCCAGCAGCGGAGAGCGGGGGGGTGTGACAGATACGCAGTATTTT. Its translation: CASSGERGGVTDTQYF. The full variable domain, its missing parts supplied by reference TRBV9 and TRBJ2-3, is DSGVTQTPKHLITATGQRVTLRCSPRSGDLSVYWYQQSLDQGLQFLIQYYNGEERAKGNILERFSAQQFPDLHSELNLSSLELGDSALYFCASSGERGGVTDTQYFGPGTRLTVL.

V usage is TRBV27 and J usage is TRBJ2-3, with D possibly TRBD1 on 6 matching bases. Germline CDR1 reads MNHEY; CDR2 reads SMNVEV (reference sequence). Trimming left V 2 bases short and J 2 bases short, with 8 bases between. The length of the CDR3 is 14 residues. In nucleotides, the CDR3 is TGTGCCAGCAGTTTACCAGGGGCCACAGATACGCAGTATTTT. Its protein product is CASSLPGATDTQYF.

V usage is TRBV29-1 and J usage is TRBJ2-1; TRBD2 agrees at 13 bases. The ends lost 2 bases at V and 1 base at J; junction bases unmatched: 2. CDR1 is SQVTM, CDR2 ANQGSEA, per germline. The CDR3 runs 16 residues. Written as DNA, the CDR3 is TGCAGCGTTGAACGGACTAGCGGGGGTTCCTACAATGAGCAGTTCTTC. Residues: CSVERTSGGSYNEQFF.